This paragraph reports one TCR beta chain. The target antigen is unknown. This entry comes from a study of T cell repertoires in cytomegalovirus infection. Across the whole study: Peptides in the study included HLA-C-restricted and HLA-B-restricted CMV epitopes. General study findings and limits: Cumulated frequencies of public TCR beta families served to identify carriers of CMV plus the relevant HLA.

MiXCR, run by TCRdb on the reads, gives a single entry per CDR3 protein. The sample records hundreds of thousands of distinct CDR3 sequences, around 31% being singletons. The CDR3 extends over 17 amino acids. After removal of 6 bases from V and 2 bases from J, the junction contained 9 bases not matched to a gene. The source is a human donor in good health (CMV status not recorded). Some clones in this sample may be carry-over from other donors' samples. This specimen consisted of cultured PBMCs, obtained from culture after CMV antigen stimulation. V and J are TRBV12-3 or TRBV12-4 and TRBJ2-3; 12 nucleotides line up with TRBD2. In nucleotides, the CDR3 is TGTGCCAGCAGCATCCGACTAGCGGGAGACTTCACAGATACGCAGTATTTT. Encoded protein: CASSIRLAGDFTDTQYF.